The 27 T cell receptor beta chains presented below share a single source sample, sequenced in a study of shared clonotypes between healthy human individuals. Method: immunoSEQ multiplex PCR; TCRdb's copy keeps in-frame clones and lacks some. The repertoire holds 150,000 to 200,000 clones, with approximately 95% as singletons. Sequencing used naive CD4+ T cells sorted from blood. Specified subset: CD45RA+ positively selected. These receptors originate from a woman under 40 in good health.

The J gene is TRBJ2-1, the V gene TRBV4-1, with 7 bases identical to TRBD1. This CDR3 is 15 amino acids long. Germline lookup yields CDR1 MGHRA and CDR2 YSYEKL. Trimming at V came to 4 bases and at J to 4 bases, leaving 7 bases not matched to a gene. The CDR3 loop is CASSLLGGPYNEQFF. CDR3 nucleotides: TGCGCCAGCAGCCTGCTAGGGGGCCCTTACAATGAGCAGTTCTTC.

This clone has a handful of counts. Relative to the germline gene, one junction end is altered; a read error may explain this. The CDR3 loop is CASRKAGQAAAF. Written as DNA, the CDR3 is TGTGCCAGCAGGAAGGCGGGACAGGCGGCCGCCTTC. The genes are TRBV2 and TRBJ1-2; 8 nucleotides line up with TRBD1. CDR1 and CDR2 from the germline V gene are SNHLY and FYNNEI. This CDR3 has 12 residues.

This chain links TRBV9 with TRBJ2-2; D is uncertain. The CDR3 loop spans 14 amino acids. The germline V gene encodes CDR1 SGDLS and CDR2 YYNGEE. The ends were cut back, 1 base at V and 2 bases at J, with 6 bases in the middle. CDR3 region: CASSVNSNTGELFF. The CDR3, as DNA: TGTGCCAGCAGCGTAAACAGTAACACCGGGGAGCTGTTTTTT.

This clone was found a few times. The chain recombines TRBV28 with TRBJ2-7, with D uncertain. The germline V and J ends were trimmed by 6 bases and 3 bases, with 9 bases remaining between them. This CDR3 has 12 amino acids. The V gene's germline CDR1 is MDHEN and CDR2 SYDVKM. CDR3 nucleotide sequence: TGTGCCAGCAGACCGCCCAACTACGAGCAGTACTTC. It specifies CASRPPNYEQYF.

CDR3 sequence reads: CATSRDPAGFVPRNTIYF. The CDR3 DNA reads as TGTGCCACCAGCAGAGATCCCGCGGGCTTCGTGCCGAGAAACACCATATATTTT. The V and J genes are TRBV15 and TRBJ1-3, with no clear D. V lost 0 bases and J lost 5, with 20 bases in between. This CDR3 has 18 residues. CDR1 is LNHNV and CDR2 is YYDKDF in the germline V gene (reference sequence).

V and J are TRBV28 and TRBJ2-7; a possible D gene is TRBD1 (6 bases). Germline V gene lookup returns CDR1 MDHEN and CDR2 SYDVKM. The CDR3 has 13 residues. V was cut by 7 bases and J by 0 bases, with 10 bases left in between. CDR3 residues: CASNPGHSYEQYF. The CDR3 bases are TGTGCCAGCAATCCGGGACACTCCTACGAGCAGTACTTC.

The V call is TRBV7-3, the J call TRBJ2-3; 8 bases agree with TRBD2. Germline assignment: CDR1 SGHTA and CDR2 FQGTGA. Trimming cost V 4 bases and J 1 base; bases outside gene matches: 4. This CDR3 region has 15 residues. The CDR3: CASSSAGVGTDTQYF. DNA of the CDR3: TGTGCCAGCAGCTCAGCGGGAGTCGGCACAGATACGCAGTATTTT.

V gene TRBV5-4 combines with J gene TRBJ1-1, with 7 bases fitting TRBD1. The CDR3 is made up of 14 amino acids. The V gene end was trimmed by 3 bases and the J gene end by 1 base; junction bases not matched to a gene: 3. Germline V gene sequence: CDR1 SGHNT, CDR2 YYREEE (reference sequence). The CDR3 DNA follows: TGTGCCAGCAGCTGGGGACAGTCGAACACTGAAGCTTTCTTT. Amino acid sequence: CASSWGQSNTEAFF.

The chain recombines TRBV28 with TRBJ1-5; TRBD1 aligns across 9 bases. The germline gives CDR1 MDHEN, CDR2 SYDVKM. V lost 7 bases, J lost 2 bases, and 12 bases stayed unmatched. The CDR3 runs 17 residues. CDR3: CASIPPPGDRGNQPQHF. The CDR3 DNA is TGTGCCAGCATCCCCCCGCCCGGGGACAGGGGCAATCAGCCCCAGCATTTT.

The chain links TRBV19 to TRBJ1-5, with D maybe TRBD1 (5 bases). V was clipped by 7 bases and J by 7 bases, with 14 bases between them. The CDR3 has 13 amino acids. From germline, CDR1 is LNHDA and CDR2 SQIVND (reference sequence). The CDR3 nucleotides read TGTGCCAGTACTACAGGTGCTGGACAGCCCCAGCATTTT. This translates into CASTTGAGQPQHF.

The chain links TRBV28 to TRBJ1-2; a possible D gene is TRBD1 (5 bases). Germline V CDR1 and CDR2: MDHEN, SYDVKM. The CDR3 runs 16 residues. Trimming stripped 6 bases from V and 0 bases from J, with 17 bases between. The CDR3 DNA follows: TGTGCCAGCAGCCCAGGGTACAAATCTTCTAACTATGGCTACACCTTC. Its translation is CASSPGYKSSNYGYTF.

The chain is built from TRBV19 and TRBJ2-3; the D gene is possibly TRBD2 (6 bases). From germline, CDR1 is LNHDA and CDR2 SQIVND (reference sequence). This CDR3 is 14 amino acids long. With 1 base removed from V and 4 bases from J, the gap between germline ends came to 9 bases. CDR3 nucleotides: TGTGCCAGTAGTATAGTCGGGAGTGCAGATACGCAGTATTTT. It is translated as CASSIVGSADTQYF.

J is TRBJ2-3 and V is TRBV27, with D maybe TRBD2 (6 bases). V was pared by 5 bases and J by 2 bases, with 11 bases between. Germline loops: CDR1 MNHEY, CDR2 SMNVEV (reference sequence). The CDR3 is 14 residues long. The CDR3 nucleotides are TGTGCCAGCAGTCCGGGGGACCTCACAGATACGCAGTATTTT. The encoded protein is CASSPGDLTDTQYF.

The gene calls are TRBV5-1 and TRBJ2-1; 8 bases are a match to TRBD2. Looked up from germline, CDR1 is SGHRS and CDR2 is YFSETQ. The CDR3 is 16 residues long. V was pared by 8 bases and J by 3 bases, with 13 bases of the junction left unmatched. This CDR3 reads CASYRSSGPRYNEQFF. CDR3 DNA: TGCGCCAGTTACCGTTCTAGCGGGCCTCGCTACAATGAGCAGTTCTTC.

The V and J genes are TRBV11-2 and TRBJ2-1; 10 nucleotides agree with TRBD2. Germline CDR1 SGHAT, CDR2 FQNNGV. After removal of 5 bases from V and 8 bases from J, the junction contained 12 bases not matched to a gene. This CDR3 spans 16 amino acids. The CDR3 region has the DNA TGTGCCAGCAGCACAGAAAGCGGGGGGGCCGAGGATGAGCAGTTCTTC. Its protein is CASSTESGGAEDEQFF.

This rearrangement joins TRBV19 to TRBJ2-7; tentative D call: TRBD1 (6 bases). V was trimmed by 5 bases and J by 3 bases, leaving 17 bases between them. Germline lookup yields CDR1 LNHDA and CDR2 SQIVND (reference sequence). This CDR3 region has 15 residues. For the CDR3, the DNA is TGTGCCAGTAGTTTGGCCGGGGACAACCTCTACGAGCAGTACTTC. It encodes CASSLAGDNLYEQYF. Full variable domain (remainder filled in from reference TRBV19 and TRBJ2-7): DGGITQSPKYLFRKEGQNVTLSCEQNLNHDAMYWYRQDPGQGLRLIYYSQIVNDFQKGDIAEGYSVSREKKESFPLTVTSAQKNPTAFYLCASSLAGDNLYEQYFGPGTRLTVT.

In nucleotides, the CDR3 is TGTGCCAGCAGCTTAGGGAAGACTAGCGGGTCGAGCAATGAGCAGTTCTTC. Protein sequence: CASSLGKTSGSSNEQFF. The chain couples TRBV7-9 to TRBJ2-1; 10 positions agree with TRBD2. CDR3 length: 17 residues. Germline loops: CDR1 SEHNR, CDR2 FQNEAQ (reference sequence). V dropped 1 base and J dropped 6; count of bases not matched to a gene: 9.

CDR3 sequence (DNA): TGTGCCAGCAGTTTGGGGGGGACAGGATTTCGCGGCTACACCTTC. Its protein product is CASSLGGTGFRGYTF. The gene calls are TRBV28 and TRBJ1-2, with 8 nucleotides matching TRBD1. The germline gives CDR1 MDHEN, CDR2 SYDVKM. The CDR3 is made up of 15 amino acids. The J segment lost 8 bases and the V segment lost 3 bases, leaving 11 bases of the junction unmatched.

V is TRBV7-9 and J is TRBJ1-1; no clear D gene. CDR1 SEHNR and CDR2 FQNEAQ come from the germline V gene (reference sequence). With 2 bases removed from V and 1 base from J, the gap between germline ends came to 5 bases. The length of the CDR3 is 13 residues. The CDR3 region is CASSLRENTEAFF. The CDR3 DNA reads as TGTGCCAGCAGCTTACGAGAGAACACTGAAGCTTTCTTT.

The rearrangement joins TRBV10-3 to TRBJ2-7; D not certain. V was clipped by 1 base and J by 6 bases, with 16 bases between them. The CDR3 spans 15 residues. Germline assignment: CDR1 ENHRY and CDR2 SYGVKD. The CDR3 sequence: CAISELVVGIGEQYF. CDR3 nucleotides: TGTGCCATCAGTGAGTTAGTCGTGGGGATCGGCGAGCAGTACTTC.

The CDR3 bases are TGTGCCAGCAGCTTACTTCCGAACACCGGGGAGCTGTTTTTT. This sequence encodes CASSLLPNTGELFF. V is TRBV11-1 and J is TRBJ2-2; unclear D gene. The V and J ends lost 2 bases and 0 bases respectively, with 4 bases between them. Looked up from germline, CDR1 is SGHAT and CDR2 is FQDESV (reference sequence). The CDR3 is 14 amino acids.

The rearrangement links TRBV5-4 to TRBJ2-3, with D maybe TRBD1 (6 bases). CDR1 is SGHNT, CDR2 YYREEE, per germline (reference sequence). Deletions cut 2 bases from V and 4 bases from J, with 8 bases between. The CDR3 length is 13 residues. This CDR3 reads CASSFQGSDTQYF. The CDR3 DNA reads TGTGCCAGCAGCTTTCAGGGGTCAGATACGCAGTATTTT.

CDR3 sequence reads: CASTFRLGREQYF. In DNA, the CDR3 is TGTGCCAGCACCTTCCGACTAGGACGGGAGCAGTACTTC. V usage is TRBV28 and J usage is TRBJ2-7, with D possibly matching TRBD2 (6 bases). The germline V and J ends were trimmed by 7 bases and 7 bases, with 17 bases remaining between them. CDR3 length: 13 amino acids. CDR1 is MDHEN and CDR2 is SYDVKM in the germline V gene.

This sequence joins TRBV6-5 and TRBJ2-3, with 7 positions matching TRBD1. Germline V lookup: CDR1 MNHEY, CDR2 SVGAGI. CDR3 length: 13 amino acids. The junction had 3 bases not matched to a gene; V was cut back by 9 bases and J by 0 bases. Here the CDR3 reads CASTGQSTDTQYF. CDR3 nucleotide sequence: TGTGCCAGTACGGGACAGAGCACAGATACGCAGTATTTT.

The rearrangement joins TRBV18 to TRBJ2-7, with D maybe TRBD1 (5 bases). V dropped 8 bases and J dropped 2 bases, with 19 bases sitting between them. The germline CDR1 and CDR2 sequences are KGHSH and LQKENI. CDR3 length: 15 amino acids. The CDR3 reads CASGRAAKGPYEQYF. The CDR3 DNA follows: TGTGCCAGCGGCCGGGCGGCCAAGGGGCCCTACGAGCAGTACTTC.

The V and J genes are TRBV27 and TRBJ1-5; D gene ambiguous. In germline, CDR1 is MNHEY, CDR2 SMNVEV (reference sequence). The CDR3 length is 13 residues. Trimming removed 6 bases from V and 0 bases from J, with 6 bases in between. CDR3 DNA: TGTGCCAGCAGCCCATTTAGCAATCAGCCCCAGCATTTT. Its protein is CASSPFSNQPQHF.

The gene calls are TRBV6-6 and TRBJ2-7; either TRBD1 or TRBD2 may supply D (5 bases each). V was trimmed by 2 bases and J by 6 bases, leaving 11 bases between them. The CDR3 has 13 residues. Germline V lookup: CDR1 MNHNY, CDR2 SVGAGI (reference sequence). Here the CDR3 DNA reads TGTGCCAGCAGTTACGTTAAGGGGAGCGAGCAGTACTTC. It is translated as CASSYVKGSEQYF.